The clone carrying this TCR beta chain was detected a few times. Its antigen is not known. A much larger clone sits a single nucleotide away, making a read error possible. Source material for naive CD8 libraries was roughly 18,000 to 1,000,000 sorted cells, with 10%, 30% or 50% RNA. Bulk TCR libraries used previously described methods and listed TCR primers. TCRdb re-analysed the PCR reads in MiXCR, keeping a single row per CDR3 protein. Altogether fewer than 45,000 distinct CDR3 sequences are present, more than 20% being singletons, with the ten largest covering around 0.89%. This record belongs to a study of molecular identifiers for immune sequencing clone quantification. The study's findings and limits: Clones exceeding 20 RNA copies carried over 99% of effector molecules but under 1% of naive-cell molecules. For highly expanded clones, sizes could be underestimated when identical TCR molecules share a barcode.

Looked up from germline, CDR1 is MNHNS and CDR2 is SASEGT. The CDR3 runs 15 residues. This clonotype originated in a human donor in good health. Some libraries in this study had Jurkat cell RNA spiked in. The chain carries TRBV6-1 and TRBJ2-2; TRBD2 is a possible D gene (5 bases). The sequencing input was naive CD8+ T cells from blood, with Jurkat cell RNA spiked in. Subset here: FACS-sorted CD8+CD4-CCR7+CD45RA+ naive T cells. The DNA of the CDR3 is TGTGCCAGCAGTGAAGCGGGGATGAACACCGGGGAGCCGTTTTTT. Its translation is CASSEAGMNTGEPFF.